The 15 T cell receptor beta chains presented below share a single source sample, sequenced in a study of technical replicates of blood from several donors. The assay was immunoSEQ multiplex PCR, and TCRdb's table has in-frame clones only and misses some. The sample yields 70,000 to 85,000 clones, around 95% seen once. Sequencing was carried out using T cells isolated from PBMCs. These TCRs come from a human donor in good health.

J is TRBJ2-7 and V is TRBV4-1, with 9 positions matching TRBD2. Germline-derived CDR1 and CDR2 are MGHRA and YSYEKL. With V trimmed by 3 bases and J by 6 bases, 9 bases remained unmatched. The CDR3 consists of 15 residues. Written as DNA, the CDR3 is TGCGCCAGCAGCCATCCCCTAGCGGGGTCGGGCGAGCAGTACTTC. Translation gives CASSHPLAGSGEQYF.

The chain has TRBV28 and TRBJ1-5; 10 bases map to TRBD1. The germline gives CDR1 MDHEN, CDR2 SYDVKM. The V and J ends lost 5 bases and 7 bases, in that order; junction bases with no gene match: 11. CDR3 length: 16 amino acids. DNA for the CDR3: TGTGCCAGCAGTCCGGGGACAGGGGATCGACGGCAGCCCCAGCATTTT. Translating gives CASSPGTGDRRQPQHF.

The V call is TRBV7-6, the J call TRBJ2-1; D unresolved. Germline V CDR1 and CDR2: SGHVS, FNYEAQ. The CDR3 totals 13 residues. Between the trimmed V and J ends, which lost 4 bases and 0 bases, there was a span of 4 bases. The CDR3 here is CASSSSSYNEQFF. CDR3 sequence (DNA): TGTGCCAGCAGCTCCAGCTCCTACAATGAGCAGTTCTTC.

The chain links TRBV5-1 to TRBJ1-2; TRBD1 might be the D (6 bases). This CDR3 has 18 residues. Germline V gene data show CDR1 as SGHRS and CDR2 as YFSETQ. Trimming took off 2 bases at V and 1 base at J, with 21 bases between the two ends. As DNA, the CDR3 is TGCGCCAGCAGCTTACAGGGTCCAGCGAGATCTCGTAACTATGGCTACACCTTC. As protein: CASSLQGPARSRNYGYTF.

CDR3 in DNA: TGTGCCAGCAGTATTCGACAGGGGACTCTCCCAGAGACCCAGTACTTC. Translation gives CASSIRQGTLPETQYF. The chain links TRBV27 to TRBJ2-5; 8 nucleotides align to TRBD1. This CDR3 is built from 16 residues. J was trimmed by 4 bases and V by 5 bases; bases with no gene match: 12. Germline V gene lookup returns CDR1 MNHEY and CDR2 SMNVEV (reference sequence).

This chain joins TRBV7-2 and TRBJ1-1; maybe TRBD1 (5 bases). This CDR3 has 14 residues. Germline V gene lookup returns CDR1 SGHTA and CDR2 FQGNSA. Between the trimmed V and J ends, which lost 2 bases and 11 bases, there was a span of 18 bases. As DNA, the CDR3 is TGTGCCAGCAGCTTATTCTCCGGGACTTATGGGGCTTTCTTT. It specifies CASSLFSGTYGAFF.

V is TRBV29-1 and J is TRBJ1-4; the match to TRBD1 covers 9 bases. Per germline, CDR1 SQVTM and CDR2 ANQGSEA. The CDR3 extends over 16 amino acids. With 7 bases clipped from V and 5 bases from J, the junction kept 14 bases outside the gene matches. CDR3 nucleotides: TGCAGCGCCCAACGGGACAGGGTGAGAATCAATGAAAAACTGTTTTTT. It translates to CSAQRDRVRINEKLFF.

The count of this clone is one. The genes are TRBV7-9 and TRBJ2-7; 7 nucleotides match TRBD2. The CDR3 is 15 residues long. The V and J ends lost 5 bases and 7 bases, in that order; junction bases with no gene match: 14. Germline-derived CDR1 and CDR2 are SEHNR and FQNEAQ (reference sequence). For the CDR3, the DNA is TGTGCCAGCAGCCGGATAGGGGAGGGCCTGGGGGAGCAGTACTTC. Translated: CASSRIGEGLGEQYF. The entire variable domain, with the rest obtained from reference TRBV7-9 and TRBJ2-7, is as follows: DTGVSQNPRHKITKRGQNVTFRCDPISEHNRLYWYRQTLGQGPEFLTYFQNEAQLEKSRLLSDRFSAERPKGSFSTLEIQRTEQGDSAMYLCASSRIGEGLGEQYFGPGTRLTVT.

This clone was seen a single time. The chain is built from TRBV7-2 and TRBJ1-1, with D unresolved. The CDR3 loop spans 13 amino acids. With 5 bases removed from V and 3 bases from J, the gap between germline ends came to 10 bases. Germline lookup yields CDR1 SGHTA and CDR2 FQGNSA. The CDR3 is CASSPRRDTEAFF. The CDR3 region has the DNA TGTGCCAGCAGCCCCCGGAGGGACACTGAAGCTTTCTTT.

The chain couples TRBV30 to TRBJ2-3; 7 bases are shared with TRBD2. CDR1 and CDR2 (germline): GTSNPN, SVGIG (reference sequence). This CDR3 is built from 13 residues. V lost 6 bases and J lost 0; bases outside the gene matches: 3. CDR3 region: CACLRGSTDTQYF. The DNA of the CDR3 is TGTGCCTGTCTGCGGGGGAGCACAGATACGCAGTATTTT.

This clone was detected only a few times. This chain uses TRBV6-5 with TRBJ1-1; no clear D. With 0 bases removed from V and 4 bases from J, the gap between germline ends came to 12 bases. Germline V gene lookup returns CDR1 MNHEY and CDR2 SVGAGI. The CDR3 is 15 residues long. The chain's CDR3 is CASSYSEGGGTEAFF. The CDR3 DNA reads TGTGCCAGCAGTTACTCGGAGGGAGGAGGCACTGAAGCTTTCTTT.

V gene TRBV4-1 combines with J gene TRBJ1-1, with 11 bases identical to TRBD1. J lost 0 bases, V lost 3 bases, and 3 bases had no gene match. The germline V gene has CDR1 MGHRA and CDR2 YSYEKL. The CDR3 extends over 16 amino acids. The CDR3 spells CASSQWTGGLNTEAFF. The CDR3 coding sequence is TGCGCCAGCAGCCAGTGGACAGGGGGCCTGAACACTGAAGCTTTCTTT.

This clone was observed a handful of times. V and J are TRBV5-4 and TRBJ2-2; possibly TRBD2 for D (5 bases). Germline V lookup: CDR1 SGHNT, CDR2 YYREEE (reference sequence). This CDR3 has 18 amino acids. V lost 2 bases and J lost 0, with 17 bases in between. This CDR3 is CASSFRRRRDPNTGELFF. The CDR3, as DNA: TGTGCCAGCAGCTTTAGGCGGCGCCGGGATCCGAACACCGGGGAGCTGTTTTTT.

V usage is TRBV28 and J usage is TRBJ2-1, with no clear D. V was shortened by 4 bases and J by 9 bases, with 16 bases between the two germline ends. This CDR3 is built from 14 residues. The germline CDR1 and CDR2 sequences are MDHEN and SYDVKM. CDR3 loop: CASSSDIMVREQFF. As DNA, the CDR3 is TGTGCCAGCAGTTCAGACATAATGGTCCGTGAGCAGTTCTTC.

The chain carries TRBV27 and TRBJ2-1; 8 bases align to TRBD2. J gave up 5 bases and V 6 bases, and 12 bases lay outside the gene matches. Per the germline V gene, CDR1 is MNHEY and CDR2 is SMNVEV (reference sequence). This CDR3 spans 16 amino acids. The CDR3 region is CASSSPGTRHNNEQFF. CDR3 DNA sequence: TGTGCCAGCAGCTCACCCGGGACTAGACACAACAATGAGCAGTTCTTC.